This T cell receptor (beta chain) appears in the sequencing data of a study of blood T cell repertoires in COVID-19. This clone is a singleton in its sample. As originally analysed: It was from reference gene primer amplification that nucleated cell counts were estimated. Produced via immunoSEQ multiplex PCR; TCRdb's table is partial and in-frame only. V and J calls and clone size are given by that table; D and trimming were obtained from the DNA. Of about 180,000 clones in the sample, about four fifths were seen once. The length of the CDR3 is 12 residues. The germline V gene has CDR1 MNHEY and CDR2 SVGAGI. V shed 10 bases and J shed 2 bases, with 11 bases lying between them.

The J gene is TRBJ1-1, the V gene TRBV6-5; unclear D gene. Sequenced material: peripheral blood. The clonotype originates from a human donor in a cohort sampled during active COVID-19. The CDR3 spells CAITYRNTEAFF. Written as DNA, the CDR3 is TGTGCCATTACCTACAGAAACACTGAAGCTTTCTTT.